These T cell receptor beta chains were read from a single sample in a study of T-cell reconstitution after alpha-beta-depleted transplantation in children. One entry per CDR3 protein, called by TCRdb with MiXCR from the PCR reads. The table lists about 870,000 distinct CDR3 sequences, about 15% of them singletons, with approximately 5% in the top ten. This specimen was PBMCs, mostly from graft donor cells, taken 360 days after TCRalphabeta/CD19-depleted stem cell transplant. These receptors were taken from a male patient between 5 and 17 years old who had a stem cell transplant for acute lymphoblastic leukemia, so the T cells may come from the graft donor. Each CDR3 is given without its conserved first and last residue.

V	J	CDR3
TRBV7-9	TRBJ2-5	ASSLLGVPQETQY
TRBV7-2	TRBJ2-7	ASTPSGGDYEQY
TRBV20-1	TRBJ1-5	SARSDSNQPQH
TRBV7-3	TRBJ2-3	ASSSLAFTDTQY
TRBV15	TRBJ1-2	ATSREDIMGRQGPYGYT
TRBV4-1	TRBJ2-1	ASSQTGAGFPYNEQF
TRBV12-3/TRBV12-4	TRBJ2-7	ASSRSYTSVAY
TRBV5-1	TRBJ2-3	ASSFGQGARISDTQY
TRBV18	TRBJ2-2	ASSPTGTSNTGELF
TRBV6-1	TRBJ2-1	ASRDSGNNPNEQF
TRBV12-3/TRBV12-4	TRBJ1-6	ASRILVGGNSPLH
TRBV29-1	TRBJ2-3	SVEGRLTDTQY
TRBV5-1	TRBJ2-1	ASSPGTSGWNEQF
TRBV20-1	TRBJ2-7	SARLGSYEQY
TRBV10-3	TRBJ1-6	AISEAWTVRSPLH
TRBV28	TRBJ2-7	ASSRFPLGLLYEQY
TRBV9	TRBJ2-1	ASSLAGVPSYNEQF
TRBV20-1	TRBJ2-1	SARVGTAYNEQF
TRBV7-9	TRBJ2-5	ASRPGPVETQY
TRBV6-5	TRBJ1-2	ASSLLPITGAGEYGYT